Shown below are 10 T cell receptor beta chains from a single sample sequenced in a study of T cell clonotyping in hematopoietic cell transplantation. Sequenced by immunoSEQ multiplex PCR; TCRdb stores in-frame clones only, minus some. This table holds approximately 80,000 clones, 90% to 96% found once. Time point noted: recipient sample about 28 days before transplant, after cytoreduction. This specimen was peripheral blood mononuclear cells, taken before stem cell transplant. These receptors were obtained from a woman aged 50 to 60 with acute myeloid leukemia. Some clones in this sample may be carry-over from other donors' samples.

The chain links TRBV28 to TRBJ1-2, with TRBD1 identical over 9 bases. V was pared by 2 bases and J by 5 bases, with 3 bases of the junction left unmatched. The CDR3 is 14 amino acids. The germline V gene has CDR1 MDHEN and CDR2 SYDVKM. CDR3 DNA sequence: TGTGCCAGCAGTTTAGGGGACAGGGTATATGGCTACACCTTC. Its protein is CASSLGDRVYGYTF.

The chain has TRBV15 and TRBJ2-7; 7 bases map to TRBD1. The CDR3 spans 15 residues. The junction had 8 bases not matched to a gene; V was cut back by 1 base and J by 5 bases. CDR1 and CDR2 (germline): LNHNV, YYDKDF (reference sequence). The CDR3 nucleotides are TGTGCCACCAGCAGAGGCCAGGGGGTTGGTAACGAGCAGTACTTC. Translated: CATSRGQGVGNEQYF.

The chain carries TRBV6-5 and TRBJ1-2; no reliable D call. Germline-derived CDR1 and CDR2 are MNHEY and SVGAGI. The CDR3 consists of 15 residues. Trimming cost V 0 bases and J 0 bases, with 8 bases left between them. CDR3 protein: CASSYSTRANYGYTF. The CDR3 DNA follows: TGTGCCAGCAGTTACTCGACGAGGGCTAACTATGGCTACACCTTC.

The rearrangement joins TRBV5-1 to TRBJ2-6; the match to TRBD1 covers 9 bases. The CDR3 has 17 residues. The trim removed 3 bases at V and 0 bases at J, leaving 4 bases unmatched. In germline, CDR1 is SGHRS, CDR2 YFSETQ. Here the CDR3 DNA reads TGCGCCAGCAGCTCCGGGACAGGGAACTCTGGGGCCAACGTCCTGACTTTC. Its protein product is CASSSGTGNSGANVLTF.

The chain combines TRBV19 with TRBJ2-7, with 14 bases that match TRBD2. CDR1 and CDR2 (germline): LNHDA, SQIVND (reference sequence). V shed 4 bases and J 7 bases; nucleotides not matched to a gene: 6. This CDR3 spans 15 amino acids. The CDR3 DNA follows: TGTGCCAGTAGTACAAGGACTAGCGGGAGGACTGAGCAGTACTTC. Translating gives CASSTRTSGRTEQYF. The whole variable domain, filled in from reference TRBV19 and TRBJ2-7, reads DGGITQSPKYLFRKEGQNVTLSCEQNLNHDAMYWYRQDPGQGLRLIYYSQIVNDFQKGDIAEGYSVSREKKESFPLTVTSAQKNPTAFYLCASSTRTSGRTEQYFGPGTRLTVT.

This clone has just one count. This rearrangement joins TRBV28 to TRBJ2-1, with TRBD2 as a possible D gene (5 bases). Trimming removed 8 bases at V and 5 bases at J, with 16 bases between. Per the germline V gene, CDR1 is MDHEN and CDR2 is SYDVKM. The CDR3 contains 14 residues. This chain's CDR3 is CASRRYGGHNEQFF. Written as DNA, the CDR3 is TGTGCCAGCCGTCGGTACGGCGGGCACAATGAGCAGTTCTTC.

The V and J genes are TRBV6-5 and TRBJ2-2; D perhaps matches TRBD1 (5 bases). CDR3 length: 15 amino acids. V lost 7 bases to trimming and J lost 5 bases, with 17 bases between them. CDR1 and CDR2 from the germline V gene are MNHEY and SVGAGI. CDR3 in DNA: TGTGCCAGCATCCAGCGAGGTGGGGCGACCGGGGAGCTGTTTTTT. Residues: CASIQRGGATGELFF.

The chain joins TRBV29-1 to TRBJ2-1; D tentatively reads TRBD1 or TRBD2 (5 bases each). Trimming left V 3 bases short and J 4 bases short, with 10 bases between. The CDR3 has 13 amino acids. Germline values: CDR1 SQVTM, CDR2 ANQGSEA. CDR3 residues: CSVDGTRYNEQFF. In DNA, the CDR3 is TGCAGCGTTGATGGGACGAGATACAATGAGCAGTTCTTC.

V and J are TRBV2 and TRBJ2-5; 7 bases fit TRBD1. The CDR3 is made up of 13 amino acids. The V and J ends lost 6 bases and 8 bases, in that order; junction bases with no gene match: 9. Germline CDR1 is SNHLY and CDR2 is FYNNEI. CDR3 in DNA: TGTGCCAGCAGAAGCACAGGGGTAGTAACCCAGTACTTC. Encoded protein: CASRSTGVVTQYF.

The CDR3: CASTRTGQQETQYF. CDR3 sequence (DNA): TGCGCCAGCACGAGGACAGGGCAACAAGAGACCCAGTACTTC. The rearrangement uses TRBV5-1 and TRBJ2-5; 8 nucleotides match TRBD1. The CDR3 is 14 residues long. CDR1 is SGHRS, CDR2 YFSETQ, per germline. With V trimmed by 6 bases and J by 2 bases, 6 bases remained unmatched.